This T cell receptor beta chain was observed in a study of cytomegalovirus exposure and HLA in healthy donors. Study at large: HLA-typed donors were the source of approximately 85 million unique TCRs, which an early data release held.

The study's findings and limits: The study designated 164 TCR beta chains cytomegalovirus-associated.

PCR employed 60 Vbeta and 13 Jbeta primers. Some clones are missing from TCRdb's copy, which holds only in-frame ones; the method was immunoSEQ multiplex PCR. The sample yields about 190,000 clones, approximately 84% seen once. This clone has only one observation. Its antigen is unknown. CDR3 length equals 13 residues. Trimming took off 1 base at V and 7 bases at J, with 8 bases between the two ends. Germline assignment: CDR1 LNHDA and CDR2 SQIVND (reference sequence). Participants comprised healthy donors of bone marrow. The clonotype originates from a woman aged 30 to 39 in good health and CMV-seropositive. V and J are TRBV19 and TRBJ2-1; D call uncertain. What was sequenced was PBMCs. The CDR3 loop is CASSIGLSNEQFF. CDR3 coding DNA: TGTGCCAGTAGTATAGGACTTTCGAATGAGCAGTTCTTC.